The source of this T cell receptor beta chain is a study of blood T cell repertoires in COVID-19. Study background: COVID-19 samples collected from the United States, Italy and Spain covered acute and convalescent phases. The analysed material was cDNA or gDNA that came from T cells, B-cell-depleted T cells, or PBMCs.

Authors' data handling: Amplification of reference gene primers was used by the study to estimate nucleated cell counts. Sequenced by immunoSEQ multiplex PCR; TCRdb stores in-frame clones only, minus some. The V and J calls and the clone size are those of that table, but D and trimming were determined from the DNA. The table includes under 85,000 clones, about three quarters detected once. V was cut by 5 bases and J by 6 bases, with 9 bases left in between. Per the germline V gene, CDR1 is SGHVS and CDR2 is FQNEAQ. CDR3 size: 12 residues. The sequence was obtained from a man at least 80 years old with acute or convalescent COVID-19. Input material: peripheral blood. The gene calls are TRBV7-8 and TRBJ2-3, with TRBD1 as a possible D gene (5 bases). In DNA, the CDR3 is TGTGCCAGCAGCCTCGGACATGATACGCAGTATTTT. Translated, it gives CASSLGHDTQYF.